Detailed here is one TCR beta chain. The antigen remains unidentified. J lost 0 bases, V lost 6 bases, and 4 bases had no gene match. The CDR3 has 15 amino acids. Germline CDR1 MNHNY, CDR2 SVGAGI (reference sequence). Per the study methods: ImmunoSEQ sequences covered only the junction and lacked quality scores; filtering therefore differed. TCRdb's copy holds only in-frame clones and misses some; the assay was immunoSEQ multiplex PCR. The DNA was the basis for D and trimming; V, J and clone size are from that table. The data show 2 million to 2.5 million clones, 85% to 95% seen once. This specimen belongs to a study of shared clonotypes between healthy human individuals. Study outcomes and limitations: Rarefaction showed sorted-subset sequencing was incomplete despite large depth.

The sample consisted of naive CD4+ T cells from PBMCs. This sample's subset: CD45RA+ positively selected. V and J are TRBV6-6 and TRBJ1-5, with 8 nucleotides matching TRBD1. The source of this sequence is a man aged 18 to 29 in good health. Some clones in this sample may be carry-over from other donors' samples. The chain's CDR3 is CASSTTGDSNQPQHF. CDR3 in DNA: TGTGCCAGCAGCACGACAGGGGATAGCAATCAGCCCCAGCATTTT.